This is a list of T cell receptor beta chains from one sample in a study of shared clonotypes between healthy human individuals. The table came from immunoSEQ multiplex PCR; TCRdb's copy has only in-frame clones and leaves some out. The table records a few million clones, about 90% of them present only once. Sequencing used naive CD4+ T cells from PBMCs. The source of these receptors is a young man in good health. Some clones in this sample may be carry-over from other donors' samples. Each CDR3 is given with its conserved first and last residue. D genes are given only for firm matches. Size tells how often a clone was seen (once, few, many) or the class of an expanded clone, and some rows leave it out.

TRBV18,TRBJ2-1,.,TRBD2,TGTGCCAGCTCACCCAACAGCGGGAGCTCCTACAATGAGCAGTTCTTC,CASSPNSGSSYNEQFF
TRBV6-1,TRBJ1-2,few,.,TGTGCCAGCAGTGGAGACAACAACTATGGCTACACCTTC,CASSGDNNYGYTF
TRBV7-9,TRBJ2-1,.,TRBD2,TGTGCCAGCAGCTCCTCAGCGGGAGTAAGCAATGAGCAGTTCTTC,CASSSSAGVSNEQFF
TRBV4-3,TRBJ1-6,.,TRBD1,TGCGCCAGCAGCCCCCTACTCCTCGACAGGGGGAATTCACCCCTCCACTTT,CASSPLLLDRGNSPLHF
TRBV28,TRBJ1-5,.,TRBD1,TGTGCCAGCAGTTTTGAAAGGGGGCTGGGAAATCAGCCCCAGCATTTT,CASSFERGLGNQPQHF
TRBV11-2,TRBJ2-3,once,TRBD1,TGTGCCAGCAGCACCCGACAGGGGCCCCCAGATACGCAGTATTTT,CASSTRQGPPDTQYF
TRBV9,TRBJ2-1,.,.,TGTGCCAGCAGCCCCGTCCGGGCACCCATAGTCAATGAGCAGTTCTTC,CASSPVRAPIVNEQFF
TRBV7-3,TRBJ2-3,once,TRBD2,TGTGCCAGCAGCCCGTCTGGGAGGGGCACAGATACGCAGTATTTT,CASSPSGRGTDTQYF
TRBV5-6,TRBJ2-7,.,TRBD2,TGTGCCAGCAGCTTTGCGGGAGGGCCTTACGAGCAGTACTTC,CASSFAGGPYEQYF
TRBV10-2,TRBJ2-1,once,.,TGCGCCAGCAGGGAACAAATAGGGACTCCCGATGAGCAGTTCTTC,CASREQIGTPDEQFF
TRBV4-3,TRBJ2-7,.,.,TGCGCCAGCAGCCTATCACAGAGCTACGAGCAGTACTTC,CASSLSQSYEQYF
TRBV29-1,TRBJ2-2,.,.,TGCAGCGTTGTCTGGGGGACCGGGGAGCTGTTTTTT,CSVVWGTGELFF
TRBV28,TRBJ2-7,.,TRBD1,TGTGCCAGCAGTCCAGCCAGGACAGGGGTCCACGAGCAGTACTTC,CASSPARTGVHEQYF
TRBV7-3,TRBJ1-1,once,.,TGTGCCAGCAGCTTGCAAGGGTACCCCACTGAAGCTTTCTTT,CASSLQGYPTEAFF
TRBV6-6,TRBJ2-1,.,.,TGTGCCAGCAGGGCGACTAGTGGGACGTCCTACAATGAGCAGTTCTTC,CASRATSGTSYNEQFF
TRBV30,TRBJ2-4,.,TRBD2,TGTGCCTGGAGCTACCCGGGACTAGCGGGAGGGCCGTTGAACATTCAGTACTTC,CAWSYPGLAGGPLNIQYF
TRBV7-9,TRBJ2-2,.,.,TGTGCCAGCAGCTTACCCTTCGGGGAGCTGTTTTTT,CASSLPFGELFF
TRBV5-1,TRBJ2-3,.,.,TGCGCCAGCAGCTTGGCAGACAGCACAGATACGCAGTATTTT,CASSLADSTDTQYF
TRBV11-2,TRBJ2-1,.,.,TGTGCCAGCAGCTTAGGGGTTTTCGGCAATGAGCAGTTCTTC,CASSLGVFGNEQFF
TRBV27,TRBJ2-6,.,.,TGTGCCAGCAGTTTTAGTTTCTCTGGGGCCAACGTCCTGACTTTC,CASSFSFSGANVLTF
TRBV4-1,TRBJ2-3,.,.,TGCGCCAGCAGCCCAGCCCCTAAATCGGATACGCAGTATTTT,CASSPAPKSDTQYF
TRBV30,TRBJ1-1,.,.,TGTGCCTGGATACAGAACACTGAAGCTTTCTTT,CAWIQNTEAFF
TRBV18,TRBJ2-7,.,.,TGTGCCAGCTCACCACCGGCCGCGGCCGAGCAGTACTTC,CASSPPAAAEQYF
TRBV2,TRBJ2-2,.,.,TGTGCCAGCGGGGGACCGGGGTACACCGGGGAGCTGTTTTTT,CASGGPGYTGELFF
TRBV9,TRBJ2-7,.,.,TGTGCCAGCAGCGTAGGCGGGTTTCCCTACGAGCAGTACTTC,CASSVGGFPYEQYF
TRBV6-5,TRBJ1-1,.,.,TGTGCCAGCAGTTACCGCATAGGCCCCGGAGGCACTGAAGCTTTCTTT,CASSYRIGPGGTEAFF
TRBV7-9,TRBJ2-3,.,.,TGTGCCAGCAGCTCCCCCAGGGACACAGATACGCAGTATTTT,CASSSPRDTDTQYF
TRBV25-1,TRBJ2-5,.,.,TGTGCCAGCAGTGAACGCTGGGGTCTATTGGGGCACGAGACCCAGTACTTC,CASSERWGLLGHETQYF
TRBV25-1,TRBJ2-7,.,.,TGTGCCAGCAGTCGACAGGTCGGATACGAGCAGTACTTC,CASSRQVGYEQYF
TRBV6-6,TRBJ1-2,.,.,TGTGCCAGCAGTTTCATAACAGACAACTATGGCTACACCTTC,CASSFITDNYGYTF
TRBV28,TRBJ2-7,.,TRBD1,TGTGCCAGCAGTTTATCAGGGACAGGGGTCTACGAGCAGTACTTC,CASSLSGTGVYEQYF
TRBV5-1,TRBJ2-3,.,TRBD1,TGCGCCAGCAGCATACAGGGGGTAGTCACAGATACGCAGTATTTT,CASSIQGVVTDTQYF
TRBV7-3,TRBJ2-2,.,.,TGTGCCAGCAGCTTAAATCCAGGACTTTCTATGCTCAACACCGGGGAGCTGTTTTTT,CASSLNPGLSMLNTGELFF
TRBV13,TRBJ2-7,.,TRBD2,TGTGCCAGCAGCTTAGGCCTGGGGAGACTAGCGGGCTACGAGCAGTACTTC,CASSLGLGRLAGYEQYF
TRBV6-1,TRBJ2-3,.,TRBD1,TGTGCCAGCAGTGAAGGACAGGGTGGAACAGATACGCAGTATTTT,CASSEGQGGTDTQYF
TRBV9,TRBJ1-4,once,TRBD1,TGTGCCAGCAGCCCTCGACAGGGGACTAATGAAAAACTGTTTTTT,CASSPRQGTNEKLFF
TRBV5-6,TRBJ2-7,.,TRBD2,TGTGCCAGCAGCTTCTGGACTAGCGGGAGACCGGGGCAGTACTTC,CASSFWTSGRPGQYF
TRBV5-1,TRBJ2-3,.,.,TGCGCCAGCAGCTTTGGTACTACATCAGATACGCAGTATTTT,CASSFGTTSDTQYF
TRBV7-2,TRBJ2-7,.,.,TGTGCCAGCAGCTTGAGGCGGGACCCTAGAGAGCAGTACTTC,CASSLRRDPREQYF
TRBV6-1,TRBJ2-5,.,.,TGTGCCACCCAAATCCAAGAGACCCAGTACTTC,CATQIQETQYF
TRBV27,TRBJ2-2,.,.,TGTGCCAGCAGACCTGCACCAACGGGATGGGAAACCGGGGAGCTGTTTTTT,CASRPAPTGWETGELFF
TRBV5-1,TRBJ2-2,.,TRBD1,TGCGCCAGCAGCTTGGACACAGGGGCCGGGGAGCTGTTTTTT,CASSLDTGAGELFF
TRBV28,TRBJ2-5,.,.,TGTGCCAGCTCCGGCCCCCTCCCCCAGGGGACCCAGTACTTC,CASSGPLPQGTQYF
TRBV11-2,TRBJ2-5,.,.,TGTGCCAGCAGCTCCGAATGGAGACGCGTGGAGACCCAGTACTTC,CASSSEWRRVETQYF
TRBV9,TRBJ2-5,.,.,TGTGCCAGCAGCGTATCGCAGAAAGAGACCCAGTACTTC,CASSVSQKETQYF
TRBV6-1,TRBJ1-3,.,.,TGTGCCAGCAGTGAAGGGGGGTGGGCAGCCATATATTTT,CASSEGGWAAIYF
TRBV28,TRBJ2-5,.,.,TGTGCCAGCAGTTTGTCGCTAGCGAACCAAGAGACCCAGTACTTC,CASSLSLANQETQYF
TRBV7-9,TRBJ2-7,.,TRBD1,TGTGCCAGCAGCTCAGCAGGGGGACAGGGCGAGCAGTACTTC,CASSSAGGQGEQYF
TRBV18,TRBJ1-3,.,.,TGTGCCAGCGAGGAAGACAGTTTCTCTGGAAACACCATATATTTT,CASEEDSFSGNTIYF